The text below deals with one T cell receptor beta chain. This entry belongs to a study of T cell changes during pregnancy in multiple sclerosis. The CDR3 runs 14 residues. V lost 1 base, J lost 5 bases, and 9 bases lay in between. Germline V gene lookup returns CDR1 SGHVS and CDR2 FQNEAQ. The assay was immunoSEQ multiplex PCR, and TCRdb's table has in-frame clones only and misses some. The data contain about 100,000 clones, approximately 94% of them singletons. The clonotype was recovered from a female donor with multiple sclerosis, enrolled in a pregnancy study. This sequence joins TRBV7-8 and TRBJ1-3; a possible D gene is TRBD1 (6 bases). The material sequenced was peripheral blood, taken before pregnancy. CDR3 loop: CASSLEQGRNTIYF. CDR3 nucleotide sequence: TGTGCCAGCAGCTTAGAACAGGGAAGAAACACCATATATTTT.